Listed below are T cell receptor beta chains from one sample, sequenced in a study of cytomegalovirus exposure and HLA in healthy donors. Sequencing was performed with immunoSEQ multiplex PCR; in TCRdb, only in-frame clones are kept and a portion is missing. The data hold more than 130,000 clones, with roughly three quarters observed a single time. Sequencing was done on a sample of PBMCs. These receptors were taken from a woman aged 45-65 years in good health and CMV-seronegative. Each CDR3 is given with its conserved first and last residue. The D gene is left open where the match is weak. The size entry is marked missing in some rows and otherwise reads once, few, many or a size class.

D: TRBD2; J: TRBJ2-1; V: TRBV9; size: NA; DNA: TGTGCCAGCAGCGTAGATCCTAGCGGGGTGCAAAATGAGCAGTTCTTC; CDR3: CASSVDPSGVQNEQFF
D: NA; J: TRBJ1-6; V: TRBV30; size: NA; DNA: TGTGCCTGGAGTGTCGGAAGCGGCTCACCCCTCCACTTT; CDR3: CAWSVGSGSPLHF
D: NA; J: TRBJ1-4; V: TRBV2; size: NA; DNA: TGTGCCAGCGGGGCTTGGGGGGCAACTAATGAAAAACTGTTTTTT; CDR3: CASGAWGATNEKLFF
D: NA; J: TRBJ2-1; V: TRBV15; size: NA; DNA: TGTGCCACCAGCAGAGACGTCAGGGCTGAGCAGTTCTTC; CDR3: CATSRDVRAEQFF
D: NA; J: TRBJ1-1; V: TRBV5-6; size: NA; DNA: TGTGCCAGCAGCTTGGCAGTCAACACTGAAGCTTTCTTT; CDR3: CASSLAVNTEAFF
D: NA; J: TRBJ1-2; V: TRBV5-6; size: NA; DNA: TGTGCCAGCAGCTTGGCTCAGCCCGGACAGAGCTCCTATGGCTACACCTTC; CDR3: CASSLAQPGQSSYGYTF
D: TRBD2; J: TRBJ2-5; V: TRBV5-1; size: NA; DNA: TGCGCCAGCAGCTTAGGACTAGCGGGGTCTGAGACCCAGTACTTC; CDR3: CASSLGLAGSETQYF
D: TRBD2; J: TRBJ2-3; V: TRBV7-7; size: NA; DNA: TGTGCTAGCAGCTTCGGAGCGGGGAGCACAGATACGCAGTATTTT; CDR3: CASSFGAGSTDTQYF
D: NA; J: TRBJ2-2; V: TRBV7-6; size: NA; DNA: TGTGCCAGCAGCTCCAGAGGGGGGGTATGGGCCGGGGAGCTGTTTTTT; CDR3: CASSSRGGVWAGELFF
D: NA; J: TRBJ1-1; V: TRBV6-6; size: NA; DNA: TGTGCCAGCAGTTACAAGGGGGCTGAAGCTTTCTTT; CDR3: CASSYKGAEAFF
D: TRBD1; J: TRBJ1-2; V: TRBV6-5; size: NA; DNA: TGTGCCAGCAGTAAGGGACAGGGAAGGGACGGCTACACCTTC; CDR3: CASSKGQGRDGYTF
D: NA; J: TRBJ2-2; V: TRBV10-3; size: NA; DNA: TGTGCCATCAGTTCCGACAGGCCGAACACCGGGGAGCTGTTTTTT; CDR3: CAISSDRPNTGELFF
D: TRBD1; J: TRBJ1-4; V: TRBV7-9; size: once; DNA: TGTGCCAGCAGCCGACAGGGTTGGGTTGAAAAACTGTTTTTT; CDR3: CASSRQGWVEKLFF
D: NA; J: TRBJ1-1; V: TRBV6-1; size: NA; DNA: TGTGCCAGCAGTAAACAAGAAAACACTGAAGCTTTCTTT; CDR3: CASSKQENTEAFF
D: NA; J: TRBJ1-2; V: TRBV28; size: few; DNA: TGTGCCAGCAGTTTCTTGGGGGCAGGGGGCTACACCTTC; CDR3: CASSFLGAGGYTF
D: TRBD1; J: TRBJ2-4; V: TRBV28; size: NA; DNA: TGTGCCAGCAGTTTTTCGGCAGGGGGATACATTCAGTACTTC; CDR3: CASSFSAGGYIQYF
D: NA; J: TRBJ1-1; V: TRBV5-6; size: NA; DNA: TGTGCCAGCAGCTTGCTTCAGGGGCAGGGCACTGAAGCTTTCTTT; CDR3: CASSLLQGQGTEAFF
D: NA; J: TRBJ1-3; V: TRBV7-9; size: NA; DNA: TGTGCCAGCAGCCCGGAGGTTTTTGGAAACACCATATATTTT; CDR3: CASSPEVFGNTIYF
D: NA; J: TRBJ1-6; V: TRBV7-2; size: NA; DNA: TGTGCCAGCAGCTACCGGGGGGATGGCAATTCACCCCTCCACTTT; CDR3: CASSYRGDGNSPLHF
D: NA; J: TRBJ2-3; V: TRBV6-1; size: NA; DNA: TGTGCCAGCATGAGAAGTACCACAGATACGCAGTATTTT; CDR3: CASMRSTTDTQYF
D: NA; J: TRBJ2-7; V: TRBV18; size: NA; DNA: TGTGCCAGCTCATCGTCGACAGACGAGCAGTACTTC; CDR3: CASSSSTDEQYF
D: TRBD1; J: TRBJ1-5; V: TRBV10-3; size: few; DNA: TGTGCCATCAATACAGGGGACAGCAATCAGCCCCAGCATTTT; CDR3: CAINTGDSNQPQHF
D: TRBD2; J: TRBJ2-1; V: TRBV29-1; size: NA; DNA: TGCAGCGTTGATTTCGGGGGGAATGAGCAGTTCTTC; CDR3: CSVDFGGNEQFF
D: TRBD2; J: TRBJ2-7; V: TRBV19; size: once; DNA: TGTGCCAGTAGTATGCGGGGGGACGAGCAGTACTTC; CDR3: CASSMRGDEQYF
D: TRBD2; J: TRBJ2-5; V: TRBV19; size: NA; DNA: TGTGCCAGTACCGCGGGACTAGCGGGGGGCACCGAGACCCAGTACTTC; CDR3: CASTAGLAGGTETQYF
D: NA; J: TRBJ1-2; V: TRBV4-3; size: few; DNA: TGCGCCAGCAGCCAAGGATATCCGGGGAGTGACTATGGCTACACCTTC; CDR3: CASSQGYPGSDYGYTF
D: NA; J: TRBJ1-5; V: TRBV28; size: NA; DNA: TGTGCCAGTAGACAGACCAATCAGCCCCAGCATTTT; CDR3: CASRQTNQPQHF
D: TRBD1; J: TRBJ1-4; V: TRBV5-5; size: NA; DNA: TGTGCCAGCAGCGGGGACAGGGGGGGTACTAATGAAAAACTGTTTTTT; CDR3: CASSGDRGGTNEKLFF
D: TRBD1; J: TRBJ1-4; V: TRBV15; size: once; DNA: TGTGCCACCTATTTTCCGGGACAGGCTAATGAAAAACTGTTTTTT; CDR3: CATYFPGQANEKLFF
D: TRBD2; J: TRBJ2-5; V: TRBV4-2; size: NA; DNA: TGTGCCAGCAGCCAGGGAGGGCTAGCGGAGCAAGAGACCCAGTACTTC; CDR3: CASSQGGLAEQETQYF
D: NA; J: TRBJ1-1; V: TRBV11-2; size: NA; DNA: TGTGCCAGCAGCTTAGATCCCAGGACTGAAGCTTTCTTT; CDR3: CASSLDPRTEAFF
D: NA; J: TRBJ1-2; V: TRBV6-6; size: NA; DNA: TGTGCCAGCAGTTATCGAGCTGCGTCCTGGTACACCTTC; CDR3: CASSYRAASWYTF
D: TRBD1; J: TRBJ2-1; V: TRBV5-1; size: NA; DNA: TGCGCCAGCAGCCCCGGACAGGGACTGGGGAATGAGCAGTTCTTC; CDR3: CASSPGQGLGNEQFF
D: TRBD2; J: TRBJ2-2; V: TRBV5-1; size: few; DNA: TGCGCCAGCAGATCGGGAGGGCAGACCGGGGAGCTGTTTTTT; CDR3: CASRSGGQTGELFF
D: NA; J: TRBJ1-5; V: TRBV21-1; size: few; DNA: TGTGCCAGCAGCTCCTCCTTGGACAGGGGGCATCAGCCCCAGCATTTT; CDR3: CASSSSLDRGHQPQHF